Below, 30 T cell receptor beta chains from the same sample are listed, as sequenced in a study of breast tumors, draining lymph nodes, adjacent tissues. Via MiXCR, TCRdb re-called the multiplex PCR reads, giving one row per CDR3 protein. The sample includes tens of thousands of distinct CDR3 sequences, 42% of them seen just once. Sequencing was performed on breast tumor tissue. These receptor sequences come from a female donor with breast cancer. Some clones in this sample may be carry-over from other donors' samples.

This chain links TRBV11-3 with TRBJ1-1; perhaps TRBD1 as D (5 bases). The V gene lost 5 bases and the J gene lost 6 bases, with 13 bases spanning the gap. CDR3 length: 13 residues. Germline CDR1 and CDR2: SGHNT and YENEEA. In DNA, the CDR3 is TGTGCCAGCAGCGCCGACAGCCTGGCTGAAGCTTTCTTT. Residues: CASSADSLAEAFF.

Points on this clonotype: Mismatch with germline at one junction end may stem from a read error. CDR3 residues: CASSFPIRTSSGTGEQYF. The CDR3 coding sequence is TGTGCCAGCAGTTTTCCCATCCGTACTAGCAGTGGCACCGGGGAGCAGTACTTC. The chain uses TRBV10-3 and TRBJ2-7, with a tentative D call TRBD2 (6 bases). Germline V gene lookup returns CDR1 ENHRY and CDR2 SYGVKD. The length of the CDR3 is 18 residues.

J is TRBJ2-2 and V is TRBV15; D remains unclear. The germline V gene has CDR1 LNHNV and CDR2 YYDKDF (reference sequence). This CDR3 region has 13 residues. V was pared by 5 bases and J by 6 bases, with 10 bases between. This chain's CDR3 is CATSFESSGELFF. The CDR3 region has the DNA TGTGCCACCAGCTTTGAATCTTCCGGGGAGCTGTTTTTT.

The V and J genes are TRBV4-2 and TRBJ2-7; 7 bases map to TRBD2. Trimming took 1 base from V and 3 from J; bases not matched to a gene: 3. Germline CDR1 is LGHNA and CDR2 is YNFKEQ. The CDR3 is 14 residues long. This chain's CDR3 is CASSQGGGYYEQYF. As DNA, the CDR3 is TGTGCCAGCAGCCAAGGGGGAGGGTACTACGAGCAGTACTTC.

This clonotype was counted many times. The chain has TRBV7-8 and TRBJ2-2, with 8 bases fitting TRBD1. CDR1 and CDR2 (germline): SGHVS, FQNEAQ. The CDR3 has 14 residues. Trimming at V came to 6 bases and at J to 6 bases, leaving 6 bases not matched to a gene. Here the CDR3 DNA reads TGTGCCAGCAGAGCTCAGGGGGCCTCCGGGGAGCTGTTTTTT. Translating it yields CASRAQGASGELFF. Complete variable domain (other parts from reference TRBV7-8 and TRBJ2-2): GAGVSQSPRYKVAKRGQDVALRCDPISGHVSLFWYQQALGQGPEFLTYFQNEAQLDKSGLPSDRFFAERPEGSVSTLKIQRTQQEDSAVYLCASRAQGASGELFFGEGSRLTVL.

This clonotype was found many times. V gene TRBV4-1 combines with J gene TRBJ2-7, with D possibly being TRBD2 (6 bases). The germline gives CDR1 MGHRA, CDR2 YSYEKL. V lost 4 bases and J lost 5, with 15 bases in between. The CDR3 length is 14 residues. DNA for the CDR3: TGCGCCAGCAGCCCTCTAGACGGGAGCAACGAGCAGTACTTC. Translating it yields CASSPLDGSNEQYF.

This rearrangement joins TRBV20-1 to TRBJ1-5; no reliable D call. Trimming took 2 bases from V and 7 from J, leaving 6 bases between them. In germline, CDR1 is DFQATT, CDR2 SNEGSKA (reference sequence). This CDR3 contains 11 residues. The CDR3 DNA reads as TGCAGTGCTAGACCGGGACAGCCCCAGCATTTT. Its protein product is CSARPGQPQHF.

This clonotype has at least ten counts. The chain is built from TRBV19 and TRBJ1-5; 8 bases match TRBD1. The CDR3 extends over 18 amino acids. V was pared by 1 base and J by 0 bases, with 8 bases of the junction left unmatched. Germline CDR1 is LNHDA and CDR2 is SQIVND (reference sequence). The CDR3 DNA sequence: TGTGCCAGTAGTATAGTGACAGGGGCGTCTTATAGCAATCAGCCCCAGCATTTT. Protein sequence: CASSIVTGASYSNQPQHF.

On this clonotype itself: This may come from a read error, since a much larger clone is one base off. The CDR3 ends on some other residue instead of the conserved phenylalanine or tryptophan, so this is likely a read error. The genes are TRBV3-1 and TRBJ1-3, with D perhaps matching TRBD1 (6 bases). Germline V gene lookup returns CDR1 LGHDT and CDR2 YNNKEL (reference sequence). Trimming left V 4 bases short and J 2 bases short, with 15 bases between. This CDR3 comprises 16 residues. The CDR3 coding sequence is TGTGCCAGCAGCCCCACCCTCGGGGGGCCTGGAAACACCATATATTCT. Protein: CASSPTLGGPGNTIYS.

The chain uses TRBV20-1 and TRBJ2-7; 7 bases align to TRBD2. The CDR3 is 16 residues long. Per germline, CDR1 DFQATT and CDR2 SNEGSKA (reference sequence). Unmatched junction bases numbered 16, after V lost 6 bases and J lost 2 bases. The DNA of the CDR3 is TGCAGTGCCACCAGCAGAGGGCTAGCGGAGGCCTACGAGCAGTACTTC. Protein sequence: CSATSRGLAEAYEQYF.

This clonotype was found many times. V and J are TRBV9 and TRBJ2-7; 13 nucleotides align to TRBD2. The CDR3 consists of 14 residues. V lost 4 bases and J lost 3; bases outside the gene matches: 1. CDR1 is SGDLS, CDR2 YYNGEE, per germline. CDR3 coding DNA: TGTGCCAGCAGCAGGACTAGCGGGAGCTACGAGCAGTACTTC. Amino acid sequence: CASSRTSGSYEQYF. Complete variable domain (other parts from reference TRBV9 and TRBJ2-7): DSGVTQTPKHLITATGQRVTLRCSPRSGDLSVYWYQQSLDQGLQFLIQYYNGEERAKGNILERFSAQQFPDLHSELNLSSLELGDSALYFCASSRTSGSYEQYFGPGTRLTVT.

This sequence joins TRBV10-2 and TRBJ2-3; D may correspond to TRBD1 or TRBD2 (6 bases each). Germline CDR1 reads WSHSY; CDR2 reads SAAADI. V was trimmed by 4 bases and J by 6 bases, leaving 17 bases between them. This CDR3 comprises 15 residues. The CDR3 is CASSGGRGRSDTQYF. The DNA of the CDR3 is TGCGCCAGCAGTGGAGGAAGGGGGAGGTCGGATACGCAGTATTTT.

There are many counts of this clonotype. V is TRBV7-2 and J is TRBJ1-4, with a tentative D call TRBD1 (6 bases). Germline V CDR1 and CDR2: SGHTA, FQGNSA. The V end was cut by 2 bases, the J end by 8 bases, with 12 bases between. CDR3 length equals 14 residues. DNA of the CDR3: TGTGCCAGCAGCTTAAACGCAGGGGAGGAAAAACTGTTTTTT. This gives the protein CASSLNAGEEKLFF. The full variable domain, its missing parts supplied by reference TRBV7-2 and TRBJ1-4, is GAGVSQSPSNKVTEKGKDVELRCDPISGHTALYWYRQSLGQGLEFLIYFQGNSAPDKSGLPSDRFSAERTGGSVSTLTIQRTQQEDSAVYLCASSLNAGEEKLFFGSGTQLSVL.

In this sample, this clonotype turned up many times. The chain couples TRBV7-9 to TRBJ2-7, with TRBD1 as a possible D gene (5 bases). Trimming took 1 base from V and 7 from J, leaving 11 bases between them. This CDR3 region has 13 residues. Germline lookup yields CDR1 SEHNR and CDR2 FQNEAQ (reference sequence). This chain's CDR3 is CASSLGVGVEQYF. The CDR3 coding sequence is TGTGCCAGCAGCTTAGGCGTAGGGGTTGAGCAGTACTTC.

The chain joins TRBV4-3 to TRBJ1-2; D is unclear. The germline gives CDR1 LGHNA, CDR2 YSLEER. The CDR3 extends over 14 amino acids. Between the trimmed V and J ends, which lost 3 bases and 12 bases, there was a span of 20 bases. CDR3 DNA sequence: TGCGCCAGCAGCCAGGCCTTCTCGCGGGCTGGAAACACCTTC. Residues: CASSQAFSRAGNTF.

The chain is built from TRBV7-2 and TRBJ2-3; 9 bases are shared with TRBD2. The CDR3 runs 15 residues. Trimming cost V 3 bases and J 2 bases; bases outside gene matches: 3. Germline loops: CDR1 SGHTA, CDR2 FQGNSA. The CDR3 DNA sequence: TGTGCCAGCAGCTTCGGACTAGCGCACACAGATACGCAGTATTTT. As protein: CASSFGLAHTDTQYF.

This clonotype was seen many times. This chain joins TRBV2 and TRBJ2-3; D is uncertain. Germline CDR1 is SNHLY and CDR2 is FYNNEI. V was trimmed by 1 base and J by 9 bases, leaving 20 bases between them. The CDR3 sequence is 16 residues long. The CDR3 loop is CASSEEWPETGFTQYF. CDR3 in DNA: TGTGCCAGCAGTGAAGAATGGCCGGAAACCGGATTCACGCAGTATTTT.

This clonotype occurred many times. The gene calls are TRBV4-2 and TRBJ2-1; TRBD2 aligns across 13 bases. The germline CDR1 and CDR2 sequences are LGHNA and YNFKEQ. V trimming: 6 bases; J trimming: 10 bases; junction bases outside the gene matches: 6. The CDR3 loop spans 14 amino acids. The CDR3 protein is CASSGTSGNNEQFF. The CDR3, as DNA: TGTGCCAGCAGTGGGACTAGCGGGAATAACGAGCAGTTCTTC.

The CDR3 DNA sequence: TGTGCCAGCAACGAAGGAGCCCGGAACTATGGCTACACCTTC. Translated, it gives CASNEGARNYGYTF. The rearrangement joins TRBV28 to TRBJ1-2; D is ambiguous. Between the trimmed V and J ends, which lost 7 bases and 2 bases, there was a span of 14 bases. The CDR3 is 14 amino acids. Per germline, CDR1 MDHEN and CDR2 SYDVKM.

This clonotype was found many times. The chain carries TRBV4-3 and TRBJ1-4; D is undetermined. Germline V lookup: CDR1 LGHNA, CDR2 YSLEER. Trimming cost V 0 bases and J 8 bases, with 16 bases left between them. The CDR3 is 16 amino acids. For the CDR3, the DNA is TGCGCCAGCAGCCAAGATTGGGCAGTTCAGTTCGAAAAACTGTTTTTT. Translated: CASSQDWAVQFEKLFF.

As to this clonotype: One end of the junction varies from germline; a read error may be responsible. The chain joins TRBV6-2 or TRBV6-3 to TRBJ2-1; 9 bases fit TRBD2. Germline CDR1 reads MNHEY; CDR2 reads SVGEGT. The CDR3 contains 15 residues. The CDR3 sequence: CASGRIAGVGNEQLF. The CDR3 DNA sequence: TGTGCCAGCGGAAGAATAGCGGGAGTGGGAAATGAGCAGCTCTTC.

Regarding this clonotype: No conserved phenylalanine or tryptophan ends this CDR3, so it is likely a read error. The chain combines TRBV20-1 with TRBJ1-1; D uncertain. There are 15 residues in the CDR3. The V end was cut by 0 bases, the J end by 1 base, with 12 bases between. Germline V gene sequence: CDR1 DFQATT, CDR2 SNEGSKA (reference sequence). In DNA, the CDR3 is TGCAGTGCTAGAGACGGACGAACGCCGAACACTGAAGCTTTCTGC. Protein product: CSARDGRTPNTEAFC.

This clonotype has ten or more counts. The chain uses TRBV28 and TRBJ2-7; the D call may be TRBD1 or TRBD2 (5 bases each). Germline CDR1 MDHEN, CDR2 SYDVKM. The CDR3 is 15 amino acids. V dropped 6 bases and J dropped 0 bases, with 15 bases sitting between them. CDR3 in amino acids: CASRTRDLGSYEQYF. Here the CDR3 DNA reads TGTGCCAGCAGGACCCGGGACCTAGGCTCCTACGAGCAGTACTTC.

A word on this clonotype: This may stem from a read error, because a much larger clone lies one nucleotide away. CDR3 coding DNA: TGTGCCAGCAGCCTGACAGGGGGCACCTCTGGAAGCACCATATATTTT. This encodes CASSLTGGTSGSTIYF. This chain links TRBV3-1 with TRBJ1-3; 10 bases map to TRBD1. Germline V gene sequence: CDR1 LGHDT, CDR2 YNNKEL (reference sequence). The CDR3 contains 16 residues.

Notes on this clonotype: This may come from a read error, since a much larger clone is one base off. The genes are TRBV6-2 or TRBV6-3 and TRBJ1-5, with D unresolved. The CDR3 has 12 residues. The germline V gene has CDR1 MNHEY and CDR2 SVGEGT. The CDR3 region is CASSLVNRPQHF. The CDR3 DNA is TGTGCCAGCAGTCTCGTCAATCGGCCCCAGCATTTT.

This clonotype was recorded at least ten times. J is TRBJ2-5 and V is TRBV30, with 12 bases identical to TRBD2. Looked up from germline, CDR1 is GTSNPN and CDR2 is SVGIG (reference sequence). The CDR3 totals 17 residues. V lost 2 bases, J lost 5 bases, and 12 bases stayed unmatched. The CDR3 nucleotides read TGTGCCTGGAGTCTGAGGGGCCTAGCGGGAGGGGGTGAGACCCAGTACTTC. This gives the protein CAWSLRGLAGGGETQYF.

V gene TRBV20-1 combines with J gene TRBJ2-7; D may match TRBD1 or TRBD2 (6 bases each). V was pared by 3 bases and J by 1 base, with 10 bases between. The CDR3 contains 13 residues. CDR1 DFQATT and CDR2 SNEGSKA come from the germline V gene (reference sequence). CDR3 sequence reads: CSASGGRSYEQYF. CDR3 nucleotide sequence: TGCAGTGCTAGTGGGGGGCGGTCCTACGAGCAGTACTTC.

CDR3: CAWRVGINTEAFF. CDR3 bases: TGTGCCTGGAGGGTAGGAATTAACACTGAAGCTTTCTTT. V usage is TRBV30 and J usage is TRBJ1-1; D ambiguous. The germline V gene encodes CDR1 GTSNPN and CDR2 SVGIG (reference sequence). V shed 3 bases and J shed 2 bases, with 10 bases lying between them. This CDR3 contains 13 residues.

This clonotype was recorded at least ten times. The chain is built from TRBV7-2 and TRBJ1-6; D is uncertain. There are 15 residues in the CDR3. V gave up 2 bases and J gave up 0 bases, with 5 bases separating them. The germline gives CDR1 SGHTA, CDR2 FQGNSA. CDR3 residues: CASSLRSSYNSPLHF. The CDR3 bases are TGTGCCAGCAGCTTACGAAGCTCCTATAATTCACCCCTCCACTTT.

Turning to this clonotype: This may be a read error, as it is one base from a much larger clone. The rearrangement joins TRBV18 to TRBJ2-5; no firm D call. Looked up from germline, CDR1 is KGHSH and CDR2 is LQKENI. The length of the CDR3 is 15 residues. V lost 4 bases to trimming and J lost 5 bases, with 17 bases between them. The CDR3 DNA reads as TGTGCCAGCTCACTCCCCGAATCTCCGCGGGAGACCCAGTACTTC. Translating gives CASSLPESPRETQYF.